Sequencing of this TCR beta chain was carried out in a study of identical twins. All of the donors were Caucasians in good health. The CDR3 length is 15 residues. J was trimmed by 3 bases and V by 5 bases; bases with no gene match: 9. The germline V gene has CDR1 SGHRS and CDR2 YFSETQ. TCRdb processed the 5' RACE reads anew with MiXCR; each CDR3 protein has one entry. The data hold 420,000 or so distinct CDR3 sequences, with 18% observed a single time. The clonotype originates from a man aged 50 to 59 in good health. What was sequenced was naive T cells sorted from blood. V and J are TRBV5-1 and TRBJ2-7; TRBD1 agrees at 9 bases. CDR3 nucleotide sequence: TGCGCCAGCAGTTTCACCGGGACAGGGATCTACGAGCAGTACTTC. This encodes CASSFTGTGIYEQYF.